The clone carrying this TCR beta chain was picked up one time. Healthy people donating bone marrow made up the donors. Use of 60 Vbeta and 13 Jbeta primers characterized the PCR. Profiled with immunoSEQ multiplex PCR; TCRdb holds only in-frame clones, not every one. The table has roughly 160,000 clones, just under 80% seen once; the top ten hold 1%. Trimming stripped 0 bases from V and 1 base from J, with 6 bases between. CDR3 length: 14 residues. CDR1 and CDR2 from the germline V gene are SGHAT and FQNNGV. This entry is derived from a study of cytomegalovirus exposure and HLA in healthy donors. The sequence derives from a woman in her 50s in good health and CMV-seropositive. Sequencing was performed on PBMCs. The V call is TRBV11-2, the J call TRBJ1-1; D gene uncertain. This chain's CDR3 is CASSLEAGNTEAFF. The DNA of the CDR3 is TGTGCCAGCAGCTTAGAGGCAGGGAACACTGAAGCTTTCTTT.